The present TCR beta chain was sequenced within a study of regulatory T cells in long-lasting Graves disease. Sample time point: newly diagnosed GD, antithyroid drugs for less than 3 months. The TCR library was made from RNA that had been extracted from PBMCs in TRIzol. Researchers made TCR beta libraries by using iRepertoire HTBI primers and running Arm-PCR on CDR3 regions. TCRdb re-called the multiplex PCR reads with MiXCR, one entry per CDR3 protein. The table shows approximately 490,000 distinct CDR3 sequences, with around 15% occurring only once. Germline values: CDR1 LNHNV, CDR2 YYDKDF (reference sequence). The CDR3 is made up of 13 amino acids. V dropped 8 bases and J dropped 0 bases, with 8 bases sitting between them. The data were also submitted as part of a second study, on T cells in Graves' hyperthyroidism and ophthalmopathy. This second study notes: Carried out on the TCR CDR3, a first-round RT-PCR used the HTBI primer set.

The chain recombines TRBV15 with TRBJ1-3; the D is unclear. The specimen comprised peripheral blood mononuclear cells (PBMCs), sampled at new diagnosis, from a patient treated with antithyroid drugs. The receptor's source is a man aged 35 to 55 with Graves disease. The CDR3 region is CATSDLSGNTIYF. The CDR3 DNA follows: TGTGCCACCTCCGACCTCTCTGGAAACACCATATATTTT.